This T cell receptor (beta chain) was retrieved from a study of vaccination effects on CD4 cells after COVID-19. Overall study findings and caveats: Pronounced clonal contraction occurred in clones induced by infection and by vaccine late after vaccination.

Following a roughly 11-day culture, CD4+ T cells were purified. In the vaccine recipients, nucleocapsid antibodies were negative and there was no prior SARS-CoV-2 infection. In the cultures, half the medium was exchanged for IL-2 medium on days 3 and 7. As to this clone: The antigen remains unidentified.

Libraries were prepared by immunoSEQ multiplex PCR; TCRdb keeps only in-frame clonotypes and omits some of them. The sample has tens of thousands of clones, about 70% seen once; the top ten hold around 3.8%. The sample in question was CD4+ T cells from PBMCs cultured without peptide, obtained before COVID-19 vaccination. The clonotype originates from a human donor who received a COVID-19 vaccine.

CDR3 protein: CASSPRGLAGGPSSYEQYF. In DNA, the CDR3 is TGCGCCAGCAGTCCAAGAGGGCTAGCGGGAGGGCCGAGCTCCTACGAGCAGTACTTC. V usage is TRBV4-1 and J usage is TRBJ2-7; 12 bases are shared with TRBD2. V lost 6 bases and J lost 0; bases outside the gene matches: 15. CDR3 length equals 19 residues. CDR1 MGHRA and CDR2 YSYEKL come from the germline V gene.